The 2 T cell receptor beta chains presented below share a single source sample, sequenced in a study of resident and recirculating memory T cells in vitiligo. The repertoire was sequenced with immunoSEQ multiplex PCR; TCRdb's copy has only in-frame clones and lacks some. The sample carries more than 65,000 clones, approximately 93% recorded once. Material for sequencing was blood. The receptors stem from a male donor with vitiligo.

The chain couples TRBV9 to TRBJ2-4; TRBD2 agrees at 8 bases. The V segment lost 3 bases and the J segment 4 bases; nucleotides outside the gene matches: 3. The germline gives CDR1 SGDLS, CDR2 YYNGEE. The CDR3 consists of 14 residues. CDR3 loop: CASSESGGKNIQYF. DNA of the CDR3: TGTGCCAGCAGCGAAAGCGGGGGTAAAAACATTCAGTACTTC.

The gene calls are TRBV4-1 and TRBJ2-6; D unresolved. Trimming shortened V by 3 bases and J by 4 bases, and 13 bases separated the two germline ends. The CDR3 is 16 residues long. Germline values: CDR1 MGHRA, CDR2 YSYEKL. CDR3 sequence reads: CASSHSFMQGANVLTF. As DNA, the CDR3 is TGCGCCAGCAGCCACAGTTTCATGCAGGGGGCCAACGTCCTGACTTTC.